Here is one TCR beta chain with its context. What it binds is not known. The data originate from a study of T cell responses to AZD1222 COVID-19 vaccine. Study results and limitations: Just a handful of people given AZD1222 tested seropositive at baseline. Nearly half of unique spike-specific TCRs reportedly avoided B.1.351 and B.1.1.7 mutated regions.

Clones were sequenced by immunoSEQ multiplex PCR, and TCRdb holds only the in-frame ones, with some missing. The data hold about 120,000 clones, with around 90% observed a single time. This TCR was recovered from an adult who received the AZD1222 COVID-19 vaccine. The sequenced sample was peripheral blood, obtained 28 days after the second AZD1222 dose.

CDR3 residues: CASSYAGARYGYTF. CDR3 nucleotides: TGTGCCAGCAGTTACGCAGGGGCACGCTATGGCTACACCTTC. This chain links TRBV6-5 with TRBJ1-2; TRBD1 is a possible D gene (6 bases). This CDR3 comprises 14 residues. Trimming took off 2 bases at V and 4 bases at J, with 11 bases between the two ends. The germline V gene has CDR1 MNHEY and CDR2 SVGAGI.